One and the same sample provided the 15 T cell receptor beta chains below, sequenced in a study of neurological immune-mediated disorders. TCRdb fed the 5' RACE reads into MiXCR, producing one record per CDR3 protein. The sample consists of more than 45,000 distinct CDR3 sequences, under 2.5% of them appearing once. Specimen: PBMCs. These receptors were obtained from a man aged 45 to 65 with multiple sclerosis.

This clonotype appeared many times. This chain joins TRBV12-5 and TRBJ2-5; D is possibly TRBD1 or TRBD2 (5 bases each). Between the trimmed V and J ends, which lost 2 bases and 4 bases, there was a span of 8 bases. Germline V gene data show CDR1 as LGHNT and CDR2 as FRNRAP. CDR3 length: 13 residues. The CDR3 nucleotides are TGTGCTAGTGGTTTGTGGGGGAGAGAGACCCAGTACTTC. Its protein is CASGLWGRETQYF.

This clonotype was detected many times. The rearrangement uses TRBV7-2 and TRBJ2-7; D may be TRBD1 or TRBD2 (5 bases each). The CDR3 contains 15 residues. V was pared by 4 bases and J by 0 bases, with 13 bases between. Looked up from germline, CDR1 is SGHTA and CDR2 is FQGNSA. DNA for the CDR3: TGTGCCAGCAGCTGGGGGTTTAGCGCCTCCTACGAGCAGTACTTC. It encodes CASSWGFSASYEQYF.

In this sample, this clonotype turned up many times. In DNA form, the CDR3 reads TGTGCCAGCACCGGACAGGGCGGGAATGAGCAGTTCTTC. Translated: CASTGQGGNEQFF. The chain has TRBV9 and TRBJ2-1, with 8 bases matching TRBD1. Germline V CDR1 and CDR2: SGDLS, YYNGEE. CDR3 length: 13 residues. V trimming: 6 bases; J trimming: 7 bases; junction bases outside the gene matches: 6.

This clonotype was seen at least ten times. V is TRBV28 and J is TRBJ1-6; D is possibly TRBD1 (5 bases). Per germline, CDR1 MDHEN and CDR2 SYDVKM. The CDR3 has 15 amino acids. V was clipped by 6 bases and J by 7 bases, with 16 bases between them. The CDR3 loop reads CASSTPLGVNSPLHF. The CDR3 DNA follows: TGTGCCAGCAGCACGCCCTTGGGGGTGAATTCACCCCTCCACTTT.

This clonotype has ten or more counts. The genes are TRBV15 and TRBJ2-3, with unresolved D. Germline V CDR1 and CDR2: LNHNV, YYDKDF (reference sequence). CDR3 size: 14 residues. The ends were cut back, 5 bases at V and 2 bases at J, with 11 bases in the middle. In DNA, the CDR3 is TGTGCCACCAGCCGGATCATCGACACAGATACGCAGTATTTT. It specifies CATSRIIDTDTQYF. Full variable domain (missing parts from reference TRBV15 and TRBJ2-3): DAMVIQNPRYQVTQFGKPVTLSCSQTLNHNVMYWYQQKSSQAPKLLFHYYDKDFNNEADTPDNFQSRRPNTSFCFLDIRSPGLGDTAMYLCATSRIIDTDTQYFGPGTRLTVL.

Many counts were recorded for this clonotype. The genes are TRBV5-6 and TRBJ1-5; D is undetermined. This CDR3 comprises 14 residues. Germline CDR1 reads SGHDT; CDR2 reads YYEEEE. V lost 0 bases to trimming and J lost 0 bases, with 4 bases between them. Here the CDR3 reads CASSLGLSNQPQHF. In DNA, the CDR3 is TGTGCCAGCAGCTTGGGACTTAGCAATCAGCCCCAGCATTTT.

This clonotype showed up many times. The rearrangement joins TRBV20-1 to TRBJ1-2, with D uncertain. V was shortened by 2 bases and J by 2 bases, with 0 bases between the two germline ends. The CDR3 contains 10 residues. Germline V gene lookup returns CDR1 DFQATT and CDR2 SNEGSKA (reference sequence). CDR3 sequence (DNA): TGCAGTGCTAGAAACTATGGCTACACCTTC. Amino acid sequence: CSARNYGYTF.

This clonotype has at least ten counts. This sequence joins TRBV5-1 and TRBJ2-5; TRBD2 might be the D (5 bases). Looked up from germline, CDR1 is SGHRS and CDR2 is YFSETQ. This CDR3 is 14 amino acids long. V lost 7 bases to trimming and J lost 5 bases, with 18 bases between them. CDR3 sequence: CASLRESLTETQYF. CDR3 sequence (DNA): TGCGCCAGCCTCCGGGAATCCCTGACGGAGACCCAGTACTTC.

This clonotype was recorded many times. The chain uses TRBV20-1 and TRBJ2-7, with 9 positions matching TRBD2. The CDR3 spans 14 residues. CDR1 is DFQATT, CDR2 SNEGSKA, per germline (reference sequence). V was clipped by 3 bases and J by 2 bases; unmatched bases: 5. Written as DNA, the CDR3 is TGCAGTGCTAGTCGGTCTAGCGGGGCCTACGAGCAGTACTTC. Its protein is CSASRSSGAYEQYF.

This clonotype was seen ten or more times. The rearrangement links TRBV29-1 to TRBJ2-5, with D tentatively TRBD2 (5 bases). The ends were cut back, 2 bases at V and 5 bases at J, with 9 bases in the middle. Germline-derived CDR1 and CDR2 are SQVTM and ANQGSEA. The CDR3 length is 12 residues. The CDR3 here is CSVERDSETQYF. CDR3 nucleotides: TGCAGCGTTGAACGGGATTCCGAGACCCAGTACTTC.

This clonotype occurred many times. This chain connects TRBV6-6 to TRBJ2-6; TRBD1 is a possible D gene (6 bases). V dropped 8 bases and J dropped 4 bases, with 18 bases sitting between them. The CDR3 extends over 16 amino acids. CDR1 is MNHNY and CDR2 is SVGAGI in the germline V gene (reference sequence). This chain's CDR3 is CASWLRGFTGANVLTF. CDR3 nucleotides: TGTGCCAGCTGGTTGAGGGGGTTCACCGGGGCCAACGTCCTGACTTTC.

This clonotype was seen repeatedly, ten times or more. The junction departs from germline at one end; a sequencing error may be responsible. The rearrangement uses TRBV18 and TRBJ2-3; D is perhaps TRBD1 or TRBD2 (5 bases each). This CDR3 spans 12 amino acids. Germline values: CDR1 KGHSH, CDR2 LQKENI. The DNA of the CDR3 is TGTGCCAGCTCACTGAAAGTGGGGCCGGGGTTATTT. Amino acids: CASSLKVGPGLF. Full variable domain (rest looked up from reference TRBV18 and TRBJ2-3): NAGVMQNPRHLVRRRGQEARLRCSPMKGHSHVYWYRQLPEEGLKFMVYLQKENIIDESGMPKERFSAEFPKEGPSILRIQQVVRGDSAAYFCASSLKVGPGLFGPGTRLTVL.

This clonotype was seen ten or more times. This CDR3 reads CASSPGLAGGAQYF. The CDR3 coding sequence is TGTGCCAGCTCACCTGGACTAGCGGGGGGAGCCCAGTACTTC. The chain carries TRBV18 and TRBJ2-5, with 14 bases identical to TRBD2. In germline, CDR1 is KGHSH, CDR2 LQKENI. The CDR3 contains 14 residues. Germline trimming cut 3 bases from V and 9 bases from J; bases unmatched to any gene: 3.

At least ten counts were recorded for this clonotype. The chain couples TRBV20-1 to TRBJ2-3; 8 bases line up with TRBD2. Germline V gives CDR1 DFQATT, CDR2 SNEGSKA (reference sequence). The CDR3 contains 15 residues. The junction had 11 bases not matched to a gene; V was cut back by 6 bases and J by 3 bases. The chain's CDR3 is CSAIGLAEGTDTQYF. The CDR3 DNA reads TGCAGTGCCATCGGACTAGCCGAGGGAACAGATACGCAGTATTTT.

This clonotype has a count of ten or more. CDR3 bases: TGTGCCAGCAGTTCGCCACGGGAGCACACAGATACGCAGTATTTT. This translates into CASSSPREHTDTQYF. This rearrangement joins TRBV27 to TRBJ2-3, with a weak D call TRBD2 (6 bases). V lost 4 bases and J 2 bases, leaving 13 bases between the germline ends. This CDR3 region has 15 residues. Per the germline V gene, CDR1 is MNHEY and CDR2 is SMNVEV (reference sequence).